The 6 T cell receptor delta chains given below trace back to one sample, sequenced in a study of gamma-delta T cells after stem cell transplantation. TCRdb called clones from the RT-PCR reads again using CATT. The repertoire includes around 16,000 delta-chain clones, roughly 9% of them detected once, and 62% sits in the top ten. The sequenced material came from gamma-delta T cells. The source is a human donor. It is not recorded whose cells these are; they may come from a transplant donor.

This clone has ten or more counts. TCRdb's protein, taken from a much larger clone, differs from this DNA's translation at residue 6, likely owing to a read error; the protein displayed comes from the DNA. DNA of the CDR3: TGTGCCTGTGACCCTCGTCAGACTGGGGGATATCCCACCGATAAACTCATCTTT. This codes for CACDPRQTGGYPTDKLIF. The chain joins TRDV2 to TRDJ1; 11 nucleotides agree with TRDD3. With 3 bases clipped from V and 1 base from J, the junction kept 12 bases outside the gene matches. The CDR3 totals 18 residues. The V gene's germline CDR1 is GEAIGNYY and CDR2 EKD.

This clone was counted a few times. The protein that TCRdb holds for this DNA derives from a much larger clone and differs from the translated DNA at residue 12, which likely indicates a read error; the protein shown here is translated from the DNA. The chain joins TRDV2 to TRDJ1; 10 bases are shared with TRDD3. The CDR3 has 17 residues. The V segment lost 3 bases and the J segment 3 bases; nucleotides outside the gene matches: 12. Germline V CDR1 and CDR2: GEAIGNYY, EKD. CDR3 amino acids: CACDLVGDTRNADKLIF. CDR3 bases: TGTGCCTGTGACTTGGTGGGGGATACCCGAAACGCCGATAAACTCATCTTT.

In its sample, this clone was seen a few times. This DNA translates differently at residue 10 from the TCRdb protein, which is that of a much larger clone; a read error is likely, and the protein shown is the DNA's own translation. The V gene is TRDV2, the J gene TRDJ1, with D perhaps TRDD3 (5 bases). The CDR3 is 20 residues long. Germline CDR1 GEAIGNYY, CDR2 EKD. The V gene lost 3 bases and the J gene lost 1 base, with 29 bases spanning the gap. The CDR3 protein is CACDGPVGGVPKGTTDKLIF. The CDR3 region has the DNA TGTGCCTGTGACGGCCCCGTCGGTGGGGTCCCTAAGGGCACCACCGATAAACTCATCTTT.

This clone has at least ten counts. It differs at one base from a far larger clone, so likely a read error. This sample includes further DNA sequences coding for the same CDR3. This rearrangement joins TRDV2 to TRDJ1, with TRDD3 matching over 9 bases. CDR3 length: 21 amino acids. Germline CDR1 and CDR2: GEAIGNYY and EKD. Trimming cost V 0 bases and J 1 base; bases outside gene matches: 20. The CDR3 is CACDTGESNRRTGGLTDKLIF. The CDR3 DNA reads TGTGCCTGTGACACCGGTGAGTCCAACCGGCGTACTGGGGGACTCACCGATAAACTCATCTTT.

The chain joins TRDV2 to TRDJ1; possible D gene TRDD2, 5 bases. The CDR3 is 19 residues long. The V and J ends lost 0 bases and 0 bases respectively, with 22 bases between them. The V gene's germline CDR1 is GEAIGNYY and CDR2 EKD. DNA of the CDR3: TGTGCCTGTGACACCGGAGGTACTGAGGGACCTTCGTACACCGATAAACTCATCTTT. This translates into CACDTGGTEGPSYTDKLIF.

Concerning this clone: This DNA translates differently at residue 11 from the TCRdb protein, which is that of a much larger clone; a read error is likely, and the protein shown is the DNA's own translation. This chain uses TRDV1 with TRDJ1; 10 bases map to TRDD3. This CDR3 contains 22 residues. V gave up 2 bases and J gave up 4 bases; unmatched junction bases: 25. Germline CDR1 TSWWSYY, CDR2 QGS. CDR3 protein: CALGEIWEAMAEDWGIVDKLIF. Written as DNA, the CDR3 is TGTGCTCTTGGGGAAATCTGGGAGGCGATGGCTGAGGACTGGGGGATTGTCGATAAACTCATCTTT.